This TCR beta chain was sequenced during a study of somatic mutations in cytotoxic T cells in rheumatoid arthritis. Study-wide results and caveats: No correction for multiple comparisons was applied to the slight TRBV07 underrepresentation in rheumatoid arthritis patients. Rheumatoid arthritis patients were compared with age-matched healthy controls, and their CD8+ T-cell clonality did not differ significantly.

V dropped 5 bases and J dropped 7 bases, with 12 bases sitting between them. CDR3 length: 13 amino acids. Germline CDR1 and CDR2: SGHVS and FQNEAQ. Assay: immunoSEQ multiplex PCR; the TCRdb copy retains only in-frame clones and omits some. Of 15,000 to 20,000 clones detected, about four fifths appear once; the ten largest clones hold roughly 22%. Concerning this clone itself: Its antigen is unknown.

This clonotype was sampled from an adult with rheumatoid arthritis. Sequencing used CD8+ T cells sorted from blood. The gene calls are TRBV7-8 and TRBJ2-1; tentatively, D is TRBD2 (5 bases). For the CDR3, the DNA is TGTGCCAGCAGCCTCTCACTAGTGAATGAGCAGTTCTTC. Translated, it gives CASSLSLVNEQFF.